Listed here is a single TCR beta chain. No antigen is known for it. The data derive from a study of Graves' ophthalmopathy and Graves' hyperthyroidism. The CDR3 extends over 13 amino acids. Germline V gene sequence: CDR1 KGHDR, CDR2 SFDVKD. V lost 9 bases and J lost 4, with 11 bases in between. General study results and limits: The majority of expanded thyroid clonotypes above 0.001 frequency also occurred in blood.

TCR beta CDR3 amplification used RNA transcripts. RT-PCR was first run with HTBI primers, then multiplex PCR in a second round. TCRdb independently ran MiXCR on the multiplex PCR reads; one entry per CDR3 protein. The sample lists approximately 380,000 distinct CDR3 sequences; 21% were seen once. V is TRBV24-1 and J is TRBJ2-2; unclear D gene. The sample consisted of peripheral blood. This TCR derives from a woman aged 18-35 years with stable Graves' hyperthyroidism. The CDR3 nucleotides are TGTGCCACCCGATCTTTAAGCACCGGGGAGCTGTTTTTT. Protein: CATRSLSTGELFF.